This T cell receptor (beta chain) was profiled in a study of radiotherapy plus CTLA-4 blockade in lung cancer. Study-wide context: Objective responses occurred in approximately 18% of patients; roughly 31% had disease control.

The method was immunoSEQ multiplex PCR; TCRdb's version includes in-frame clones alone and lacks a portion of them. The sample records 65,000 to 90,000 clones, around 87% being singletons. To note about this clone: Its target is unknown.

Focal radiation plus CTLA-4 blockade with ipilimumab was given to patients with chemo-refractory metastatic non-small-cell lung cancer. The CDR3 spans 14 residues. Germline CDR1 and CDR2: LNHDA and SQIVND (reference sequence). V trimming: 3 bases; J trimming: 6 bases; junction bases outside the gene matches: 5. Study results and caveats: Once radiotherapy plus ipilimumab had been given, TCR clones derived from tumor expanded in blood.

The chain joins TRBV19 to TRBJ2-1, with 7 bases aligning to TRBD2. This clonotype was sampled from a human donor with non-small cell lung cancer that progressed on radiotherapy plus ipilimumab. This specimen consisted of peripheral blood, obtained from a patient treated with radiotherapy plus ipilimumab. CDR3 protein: CASSISGLPNEQFF. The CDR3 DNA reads TGTGCCAGTAGTATTAGCGGGCTCCCCAATGAGCAGTTCTTC.